A few counts support the clone carrying this TCR beta chain. The sample originates from a study of blood T cell repertoires in COVID-19. In the study overall: The study drew acute and convalescent COVID-19 samples from the United States, Italy and Spain. PBMCs, B-cell-depleted T cells, or T cells were the source of the cDNA or gDNA that made up the material.

Per the original data handling: Estimates of nucleated cell counts were drawn from the amplification of reference gene primers. Method: immunoSEQ multiplex PCR; TCRdb's copy keeps in-frame clones and lacks some. Clone size and V and J calls were adopted from that table, with D and trimming inferred from the DNA. The sample consists of 70,000 to 90,000 clones, 70% to 80% of them appearing once. Germline V CDR1 and CDR2: SGHTA, FQGNSA. The CDR3 is 16 amino acids. Trimming shortened V by 3 bases and J by 4 bases, and 19 bases separated the two germline ends. The chain couples TRBV7-2 to TRBJ2-7; TRBD1 might be the D (6 bases). Sequencing was performed on peripheral blood. This TCR came from a human donor in a cohort sampled during active COVID-19. The CDR3 DNA is TGTGCCAGCAGCTTCCAACCCGGGACAACAGCGTACGAGCAGTACTTC. Protein: CASSFQPGTTAYEQYF.